Included here is one TCR beta chain sequence, with context. Its antigen is as yet unknown. The individuals who served as donors were healthy Caucasians living in Russia, aged roughly 6 to 95. This sample stems from a study of blood T cells in healthy people across ages. Study-level points and caveats: What prevented conclusive comparison of naive and antigen-experienced cells was that PBMCs were unsorted. Across the age range, TCR beta diversity per million T cells fell in a roughly linear way.

Combining a sample-barcoded 5' primer with a J-beta primer mix, a second PCR ran for roughly 7 to 12 cycles. Each of the samples gave a minimum of 2.5 million paired-end reads that contained CDR3. TCRdb processed the 5' RACE reads anew with MiXCR; each CDR3 protein has one entry. The table records about 1,400,000 distinct CDR3 sequences, about 43% of them present only once. The TCR was taken from a young woman in good health. Sequenced sample: blood.

CDR3 sequence: CASSSRGLAGTYEQYF. The CDR3 nucleotides are TGTGCCAGCAGTTCCCGCGGACTAGCGGGAACCTACGAGCAGTACTTC. The genes are TRBV6-2 or TRBV6-3 and TRBJ2-7, with TRBD2 matching over 12 bases. In germline, CDR1 is MNHEY, CDR2 SVGEGT. Trimming took 4 bases from V and 2 from J; bases not matched to a gene: 6. The CDR3 spans 16 residues.